This TCR beta chain is drawn from a study of T cells in localized non-small cell lung cancer. TCRdb's copy holds only in-frame clones and misses some; the assay was immunoSEQ multiplex PCR. The sample contains 20,000 to 25,000 clones, approximately 88% of which appear only once. Worth noting for this clone: The junction does not match germline at one end; this may be a read error.

The specimen comprised peripheral blood, sampled before any cancer treatment. The receptor was derived from a man aged 35 to 69 with stage I squamous cell lung carcinoma.

The CDR3 reads CASSAGTADSLF. CDR3 DNA: TGTGCCAGCAGCGCCGGGACGGCGGATTCCCTCTTC. This rearrangement joins TRBV7-2 to TRBJ2-1; D assignment may be TRBD1 or TRBD2 (5 bases each). The CDR3 consists of 12 residues. Germline-derived CDR1 and CDR2 are SGHTA and FQGNSA.